A selection of T cell receptor beta chains follows, all from one sample in a study of blood T cell repertoires in COVID-19. Clones were read by immunoSEQ multiplex PCR, and TCRdb kept only the in-frame ones, dropping some. The top ten clones hold approximately 5.6% of a sample with about 97,000 clones, roughly 90% of them seen once. The sample taken for sequencing was peripheral blood. The receptors were sampled from a woman aged 50 to 65 with COVID-19, enrolled during active disease. Both conserved end residues are part of each CDR3. D genes are given only for firm matches. Clone size is given for some rows only: seen once, a few or many times, or a class if the clone is expanded.

v_gene: TRBV5-1; len: 17; abundance: -; j_gene: TRBJ2-6; d_gene: TRBD1; CDR3aa: CASSQGQGAPGANVLTF; CDR3nt: TGCGCCAGCAGCCAAGGACAGGGGGCGCCTGGGGCCAACGTCCTGACTTTC
v_gene: TRBV11-3; len: 17; abundance: -; j_gene: TRBJ2-7; d_gene: TRBD2; CDR3aa: CASSFRSSGGASYEQYF; CDR3nt: TGTGCCAGCAGCTTTCGCTCTAGCGGGGGAGCATCCTACGAGCAGTACTTC
v_gene: TRBV5-1; len: 16; abundance: -; j_gene: TRBJ1-4; d_gene: -; CDR3aa: CASSLAPQGGGEKLFF; CDR3nt: TGCGCCAGCAGCTTGGCCCCGCAGGGTGGTGGTGAAAAACTGTTTTTT
v_gene: TRBV7-9; len: 14; abundance: -; j_gene: TRBJ2-3; d_gene: TRBD2; CDR3aa: CASVRSGGGDTQYF; CDR3nt: TGTGCCAGCGTCCGTAGCGGGGGGGGTGATACGCAGTATTTT
v_gene: TRBV19; len: 17; abundance: once; j_gene: TRBJ1-3; d_gene: -; CDR3aa: CASSISGLPSSGNTIYF; CDR3nt: TGTGCCAGTAGTATATCGGGACTCCCCAGCTCTGGAAACACCATATATTTT
v_gene: TRBV6-5; len: 15; abundance: -; j_gene: TRBJ2-7; d_gene: TRBD2; CDR3aa: CASSQGLAGSYEQYF; CDR3nt: TGTGCCAGCAGTCAGGGACTAGCGGGTTCCTACGAGCAGTACTTC
v_gene: TRBV5-1; len: 15; abundance: few; j_gene: TRBJ1-5; d_gene: -; CDR3aa: CASSSGGTENQPQHF; CDR3nt: TGCGCCAGCAGCTCGGGAGGGACGGAGAATCAGCCCCAGCATTTT
v_gene: TRBV4-1; len: 15; abundance: -; j_gene: TRBJ1-4; d_gene: -; CDR3aa: CASSQEWVTGQKLFF; CDR3nt: TGCGCCAGCAGCCAAGAATGGGTAACAGGGCAAAAACTGTTTTTT
v_gene: TRBV5-1; len: 14; abundance: -; j_gene: TRBJ2-5; d_gene: TRBD1; CDR3aa: CASSAGTATETQYF; CDR3nt: TGCGCCAGCAGCGCAGGGACAGCCACCGAGACCCAGTACTTC
v_gene: TRBV30; len: 14; abundance: -; j_gene: TRBJ2-5; d_gene: TRBD2; CDR3aa: CAWSERGGRETQYF; CDR3nt: TGTGCCTGGAGTGAACGGGGGGGGAGGGAGACCCAGTACTTC
v_gene: TRBV11-2; len: 16; abundance: -; j_gene: TRBJ2-3; d_gene: TRBD2; CDR3aa: CASSSYSGGAGDTQYF; CDR3nt: TGTGCCAGCAGTAGCTATAGCGGGGGGGCAGGGGATACGCAGTATTTT
v_gene: TRBV3-1/TRBV3-2; len: 13; abundance: once; j_gene: TRBJ1-2; d_gene: -; CDR3aa: CASSQGLSYGYTF; CDR3nt: TGTGCCAGCAGCCAAGGATTGAGCTATGGCTACACCTTC
v_gene: TRBV11-2; len: 16; abundance: -; j_gene: TRBJ2-2; d_gene: TRBD1; CDR3aa: CASSPGGTGRTGELFF; CDR3nt: TGTGCCAGCAGCCCCGGCGGGACAGGTAGAACCGGGGAGCTGTTTTTT
v_gene: TRBV3-1/TRBV3-2; len: 12; abundance: few; j_gene: TRBJ1-6; d_gene: -; CDR3aa: CASSGANSPLHF; CDR3nt: TGTGCCAGCAGCGGAGCGAATTCACCCCTCCACTTT
v_gene: TRBV6-6; len: 16; abundance: -; j_gene: TRBJ2-2; d_gene: TRBD2; CDR3aa: CASRWTSGANTGELFF; CDR3nt: TGTGCCAGCAGGTGGACTAGCGGGGCAAACACCGGGGAGCTGTTTTTT
v_gene: TRBV7-2; len: 16; abundance: -; j_gene: TRBJ2-7; d_gene: TRBD2; CDR3aa: CASSSAPTSGGAEQYF; CDR3nt: TGTGCCAGCAGCTCCGCCCCGACTAGCGGGGGGGCCGAGCAGTACTTC
v_gene: TRBV28; len: 15; abundance: -; j_gene: TRBJ2-7; d_gene: TRBD1; CDR3aa: CASSFVSGGGYEQYF; CDR3nt: TGTGCCAGCAGTTTCGTGTCAGGGGGCGGGTACGAGCAGTACTTC
v_gene: TRBV7-6; len: 17; abundance: -; j_gene: TRBJ1-1; d_gene: TRBD1; CDR3aa: CASSLGIPGQGNTEAFF; CDR3nt: TGTGCCAGCAGCTTAGGTATTCCGGGACAGGGGAACACTGAAGCTTTCTTT
v_gene: TRBV28; len: 15; abundance: -; j_gene: TRBJ1-4; d_gene: -; CDR3aa: CASSLQGATNEKLFF; CDR3nt: TGTGCCAGCAGTTTACAGGGCGCTACTAATGAAAAACTGTTTTTT
v_gene: TRBV28; len: 14; abundance: -; j_gene: TRBJ1-1; d_gene: -; CDR3aa: CASSPAGVGTEAFF; CDR3nt: TGTGCCAGCAGCCCCGCCGGGGTGGGGACTGAAGCTTTCTTT
v_gene: TRBV4-1; len: 16; abundance: -; j_gene: TRBJ2-1; d_gene: TRBD2; CDR3aa: CASSQGAGGLYNEQFF; CDR3nt: TGCGCCAGCAGCCAAGGAGCGGGGGGCTTATACAATGAGCAGTTCTTC
v_gene: TRBV6-5; len: 15; abundance: few; j_gene: TRBJ2-7; d_gene: -; CDR3aa: CASSYSTGPSYEQYF; CDR3nt: TGTGCCAGCAGTTACTCGACAGGCCCCTCCTACGAGCAGTACTTC
v_gene: TRBV6-5; len: 10; abundance: -; j_gene: TRBJ1-4; d_gene: -; CDR3aa: CASGEEKLFF; CDR3nt: TGTGCCAGCGGGGAGGAAAAACTGTTTTTT
v_gene: TRBV10-3; len: 15; abundance: -; j_gene: TRBJ1-1; d_gene: -; CDR3aa: CAISEYIGRNPEAFF; CDR3nt: TGTGCCATCAGTGAGTATATTGGCAGGAACCCTGAAGCTTTCTTT
v_gene: TRBV7-2; len: 17; abundance: -; j_gene: TRBJ1-6; d_gene: -; CDR3aa: CASSLAENQGNNSPLHF; CDR3nt: TGTGCCAGCAGCTTAGCGGAGAATCAGGGAAACAATTCACCCCTCCACTTT
v_gene: TRBV3-1/TRBV3-2; len: 16; abundance: few; j_gene: TRBJ1-2; d_gene: TRBD1; CDR3aa: CASSQPSGDRSSGYTF; CDR3nt: TGTGCCAGCAGCCAACCATCGGGGGACAGGAGTAGCGGCTACACCTTC
v_gene: TRBV30; len: 13; abundance: -; j_gene: TRBJ1-3; d_gene: -; CDR3aa: CAFDRNSGNTIYF; CDR3nt: TGTGCCTTCGACAGGAACTCTGGAAACACCATATATTTT
v_gene: TRBV18; len: 14; abundance: few; j_gene: TRBJ1-2; d_gene: -; CDR3aa: CASSPLQADYGYTF; CDR3nt: TGTGCCAGCTCACCACTTCAGGCAGATTATGGCTACACCTTC
v_gene: TRBV6-6; len: 13; abundance: -; j_gene: TRBJ1-2; d_gene: TRBD1; CDR3aa: CASSTSGTGGYTF; CDR3nt: TGTGCCAGCAGTACCTCCGGGACAGGTGGCTACACCTTC
v_gene: TRBV7-2; len: 16; abundance: -; j_gene: TRBJ1-1; d_gene: TRBD1; CDR3aa: CASSLALGQLNTEAFF; CDR3nt: TGTGCCAGCAGCCTAGCCCTGGGACAGTTGAACACTGAAGCTTTCTTT
v_gene: TRBV7-9; len: 14; abundance: -; j_gene: TRBJ2-7; d_gene: TRBD1; CDR3aa: CASSLATGNTKQYF; CDR3nt: TGTGCCAGCAGCTTAGCGACAGGGAATACGAAGCAGTACTTC
v_gene: TRBV5-6; len: 13; abundance: few; j_gene: TRBJ1-2; d_gene: -; CDR3aa: CASSLGTRDGYTF; CDR3nt: TGTGCCAGCAGCCTCGGGACACGCGATGGCTACACCTTC
v_gene: TRBV7-2; len: 15; abundance: -; j_gene: TRBJ2-1; d_gene: -; CDR3aa: CASSLARLGVNEQFF; CDR3nt: TGTGCCAGCAGCTTAGCGCGTCTCGGTGTCAATGAGCAGTTCTTC
v_gene: TRBV11-2; len: 15; abundance: -; j_gene: TRBJ1-2; d_gene: -; CDR3aa: CASSSYRTTSYGYTF; CDR3nt: TGTGCCAGCAGCTCTTACAGGACCACGAGCTATGGCTACACCTTC
v_gene: TRBV24-1; len: 16; abundance: -; j_gene: TRBJ2-7; d_gene: -; CDR3aa: CATSVGGLVERGEQYF; CDR3nt: TGTGCCACCAGTGTTGGGGGACTCGTGGAACGCGGCGAGCAGTACTTC
v_gene: TRBV6-1; len: 15; abundance: -; j_gene: TRBJ2-7; d_gene: -; CDR3aa: CASSDRGRKFYEQYF; CDR3nt: TGTGCCAGCAGTGATAGGGGCCGAAAGTTCTACGAGCAGTACTTC
v_gene: TRBV19; len: 16; abundance: -; j_gene: TRBJ2-1; d_gene: TRBD1; CDR3aa: CASSVSQGAKYNEQFF; CDR3nt: TGTGCCAGTAGTGTGTCACAGGGGGCTAAATACAATGAGCAGTTCTTC
v_gene: TRBV28; len: 15; abundance: -; j_gene: TRBJ1-1; d_gene: -; CDR3aa: CASSARDTVYTEAFF; CDR3nt: TGTGCCAGCAGTGCACGGGACACGGTGTACACTGAAGCTTTCTTT
v_gene: TRBV19; len: 13; abundance: -; j_gene: TRBJ1-1; d_gene: TRBD1; CDR3aa: CASRQTGDTEAFF; CDR3nt: TGTGCCAGTAGACAAACAGGGGACACTGAAGCTTTCTTT
v_gene: TRBV11-1; len: 13; abundance: -; j_gene: TRBJ1-1; d_gene: -; CDR3aa: CASNRDTGTEAFF; CDR3nt: TGTGCCAGCAACCGGGATACGGGCACTGAAGCTTTCTTT
v_gene: TRBV13; len: 14; abundance: -; j_gene: TRBJ2-4; d_gene: -; CDR3aa: CASSPQVAKNIQYF; CDR3nt: TGTGCCAGCAGCCCCCAGGTGGCCAAAAACATTCAGTACTTC
v_gene: TRBV12-5; len: 14; abundance: -; j_gene: TRBJ2-3; d_gene: -; CDR3aa: CASGTSLSTDTQYF; CDR3nt: TGTGCTAGTGGAACCTCCCTAAGCACAGATACGCAGTATTTT
v_gene: TRBV3-1/TRBV3-2; len: 15; abundance: -; j_gene: TRBJ1-2; d_gene: TRBD1; CDR3aa: CASSPVGQGAGGYTF; CDR3nt: TGTGCCAGCAGCCCCGTAGGACAGGGGGCGGGGGGCTACACCTTC
v_gene: TRBV6-1; len: 17; abundance: -; j_gene: TRBJ2-3; d_gene: -; CDR3aa: CASSEHGGGQGTDTQYF; CDR3nt: TGTGCCAGCAGTGAACATGGGGGGGGACAGGGCACAGATACGCAGTATTTT
v_gene: TRBV3-1/TRBV3-2; len: 15; abundance: -; j_gene: TRBJ2-2; d_gene: -; CDR3aa: CASSQGRANTGELFF; CDR3nt: TGTGCCAGCAGCCAGGGCAGGGCGAACACCGGGGAGCTGTTTTTT
v_gene: TRBV30; len: 12; abundance: -; j_gene: TRBJ2-3; d_gene: -; CDR3aa: CAWEQGGNTQYF; CDR3nt: TGTGCCTGGGAACAGGGGGGGAATACGCAGTATTTT
v_gene: TRBV30; len: 14; abundance: -; j_gene: TRBJ2-7; d_gene: TRBD2; CDR3aa: CAWSVVSGAYEQYF; CDR3nt: TGTGCCTGGAGTGTGGTTAGCGGGGCATACGAGCAGTACTTC
v_gene: TRBV5-1; len: 15; abundance: -; j_gene: TRBJ2-7; d_gene: TRBD1; CDR3aa: CASSGETGTSYEQYF; CDR3nt: TGCGCCAGCAGCGGAGAGACAGGGACCTCCTACGAGCAGTACTTC
v_gene: TRBV11-2; len: 14; abundance: -; j_gene: TRBJ2-7; d_gene: -; CDR3aa: CASSPGTRPYEQYF; CDR3nt: TGTGCCAGCAGCCCCGGGACAAGGCCCTACGAGCAGTACTTC
v_gene: TRBV5-4; len: 16; abundance: few; j_gene: TRBJ1-2; d_gene: TRBD1; CDR3aa: CASSPYMTGGDYGYTF; CDR3nt: TGTGCCAGCAGCCCATACATGACAGGGGGCGACTATGGCTACACCTTC
v_gene: TRBV7-2; len: 15; abundance: -; j_gene: TRBJ2-5; d_gene: TRBD1; CDR3aa: CASSFNRGDQETQYF; CDR3nt: TGTGCCAGCAGCTTTAACAGGGGAGACCAAGAGACCCAGTACTTC
v_gene: TRBV5-1; len: 19; abundance: -; j_gene: TRBJ2-3; d_gene: -; CDR3aa: CASSLSVRGPPKSTDTQYF; CDR3nt: TGCGCCAGCAGCTTGTCTGTCAGAGGGCCTCCCAAAAGCACAGATACGCAGTATTTT
v_gene: TRBV28; len: 12; abundance: once; j_gene: TRBJ1-1; d_gene: -; CDR3aa: CASSLYPTEAFF; CDR3nt: TGTGCCAGCAGTTTATATCCAACTGAAGCTTTCTTT
v_gene: TRBV3-1/TRBV3-2; len: 13; abundance: -; j_gene: TRBJ2-3; d_gene: TRBD2; CDR3aa: CASSLGLADTQYF; CDR3nt: TGTGCCAGCAGCCTGGGACTAGCAGATACGCAGTATTTT